This T cell receptor (beta chain) stems from a study of blood T cells in healthy people across ages. V lost 4 bases and J lost 4, with 13 bases in between. The CDR3 contains 15 residues. The germline CDR1 and CDR2 sequences are PRHDT and FYEKMQ (reference sequence). For the second PCR, which ran for about 6 to 11 cycles, a sample-barcoded 5' primer and a J-beta primer mix were used. MiXCR was run by TCRdb on the 5' RACE reads, yielding one entry per CDR3 protein. The table lists hundreds of thousands of distinct CDR3 sequences, approximately 40% of them singletons. It was about 9.4 milliliters of peripheral blood that were drawn from each donor.

The sequenced material came from blood. The chain combines TRBV13 with TRBJ1-4; unclear D gene. The sequence was collected from an elderly man in good health. CDR3 sequence: CASSSRREYNEKLFF. CDR3 DNA sequence: TGTGCCAGCAGCTCGAGGCGGGAGTATAATGAAAAACTGTTTTTT. The full variable domain, rest sourced from reference TRBV13 and TRBJ1-4, is AAGVIQSPRHLIKEKRETATLKCYPIPRHDTVYWYQQGPGQDPQFLISFYEKMQSDKGSIPDRFSAQQFSDYHSELNMSSLELGDSALYFCASSSRREYNEKLFFGSGTQLSVL.